This is a list of T cell receptor beta chains from one sample in a study of shared clonotypes between healthy human individuals. The repertoire was sequenced with immunoSEQ multiplex PCR; TCRdb's copy has only in-frame clones and lacks some. The sample contains over 400,000 clones, about 96% of which appear only once. The sample comprised naive CD4+ T cells sorted from blood. The receptors shown here come from a young woman in good health. Both conserved end residues are part of each CDR3. D genes are given only for firm matches. Not all rows give a size; the values are once, few, many and, for expanded clones, a class.

V gene	J gene	clone size	D gene	CDR3 DNA	CDR3 protein
TRBV5-1	TRBJ1-4	-	-	TGCGCCAGCAGCTTCTCAGGGAGGTTGGGAGAAAAACTGTTTTTT	CASSFSGRLGEKLFF
TRBV5-1	TRBJ1-3	-	-	TGCGCCAGCGGACACTTCTCTGGAAACACCATATATTTT	CASGHFSGNTIYF
TRBV9	TRBJ1-5	-	-	TGTGCCAGCAGCAGAGGAAGGGGCGGGCAGCCCCAGCATTTT	CASSRGRGGQPQHF
TRBV10-3	TRBJ2-5	-	-	TGTGCCACCCGGAGAGGGGGTTCGGAGACCCAGTACTTC	CATRRGGSETQYF
TRBV5-1	TRBJ1-3	-	-	TGCGCCAGCAGCTTATGGGCCGGCGGAAACACCATATATTTT	CASSLWAGGNTIYF
TRBV28	TRBJ2-7	-	-	TGTGCCAGCAGTTTATTTAGGGTGTCAGAAGTAGCCTACGAGCAGTACTTC	CASSLFRVSEVAYEQYF
TRBV27	TRBJ2-7	-	-	TGTGCCAGCAGTTTCAGGGGGGTTGTTTACGAGCAGTACTTC	CASSFRGVVYEQYF
TRBV21-1	TRBJ2-2	-	-	TGTGCCAGCATTGGTCCGGGACAGGGGTTTTCTAGGGAGCTGTTTTTT	CASIGPGQGFSRELFF
TRBV5-1	TRBJ1-2	-	TRBD1	TGCGCCAGTGGTAACGGGACAGGGGCAGGTTACACCTTC	CASGNGTGAGYTF
TRBV27	TRBJ2-2	-	TRBD2	TGTGCCAGCAGTTCGTATCAAGGCGGGAGGGCCGGGGAGCTGTTTTTT	CASSSYQGGRAGELFF
TRBV6-1	TRBJ1-2	-	-	TGTGCCAGCAGTGAAAAAGCTGCAGGTCCTAAGGGGAATTATGGCTACACCTTC	CASSEKAAGPKGNYGYTF
TRBV9	TRBJ2-1	-	TRBD1	TGTGCCAGCAGCGTTGGGGGACAGCGAGGGAATGAGCAGTTCTTC	CASSVGGQRGNEQFF
TRBV4-1	TRBJ1-5	few	-	TGCGCCAGCAGCCAAGGTCGCGGGATGAGCAATCAGCCCCAGCATTTT	CASSQGRGMSNQPQHF
TRBV28	TRBJ1-2	-	TRBD1	TGTGCCAGCAGACGCGGGACAGGGGGCTATGGCTACACCTTC	CASRRGTGGYGYTF
TRBV28	TRBJ2-3	-	TRBD1	TGTGCCAGCAGTTTCGGGGACAGGGGAACAGATACGCAGTATTTT	CASSFGDRGTDTQYF
TRBV2	TRBJ2-3	-	TRBD1	TGTGCCAGCAGCCGGTCCCACAGGGGGCTCCTGGGAGATACGCAGTATTTT	CASSRSHRGLLGDTQYF
TRBV7-9	TRBJ2-7	-	-	TGTGCCAGCAGCCGGGCCGGGGGCGAGCAGTACTTC	CASSRAGGEQYF
TRBV7-9	TRBJ2-7	once	TRBD1	TGTGCCAGCAGCTCAGGGGGCGCGAGCTCCTACGAGCAGTACTTC	CASSSGGASSYEQYF
TRBV6-6	TRBJ2-1	-	TRBD2	TGTGCCAGCAGCCCAAGAGCGGGAGTAGTAGAAAATGAGCAGTTCTTC	CASSPRAGVVENEQFF
TRBV19	TRBJ2-3	-	TRBD1	TGTGCCAGCACCCAAACAGGGGGCCGAAGCACAGATACGCAGTATTTT	CASTQTGGRSTDTQYF
TRBV27	TRBJ2-7	few	-	TGTGCCAGCAGCCCCTGGGGCAGAGACTACGAGCAGTACTTC	CASSPWGRDYEQYF
TRBV5-1	TRBJ2-7	-	TRBD2	TGCGCCAGCAGCTTGACACCCAGAACGGGAGGAAAGTACGAGCAGTACTTC	CASSLTPRTGGKYEQYF
TRBV11-2	TRBJ1-4	-	TRBD1	TGTGCCAGCAGCCCCCGAGGGACAGAGGTCTCAACTAATGAAAAACTGTTTTTT	CASSPRGTEVSTNEKLFF
TRBV6-5	TRBJ1-1	few	TRBD1	TGTGCCAGCAGTCCAGACAGGGAGAAAGCTTTCTTT	CASSPDREKAFF
TRBV6-5	TRBJ2-7	-	-	TGTGCCAGCAGTGCCCCCGGGACGCCGTACGAGCAGTACTTC	CASSAPGTPYEQYF
TRBV7-9	TRBJ2-7	once	-	TGTGCCAGCAGCTTATCGGACAGACCCTACGAGCAGTACTTC	CASSLSDRPYEQYF
TRBV18	TRBJ1-5	-	-	TGTGCCAGCTCTCTCGGACCCAATCAGCCCCAGCATTTT	CASSLGPNQPQHF
TRBV1	TRBJ2-5	once	-	TGCACCAGCACCGCAACGGGAGTTAAAGAGACCCAGTACTTC	CTSTATGVKETQYF
TRBV28	TRBJ2-7	-	-	TGTGCCAGCAGTTTGGGCAGCGAGCGCGAGCAGTACTTC	CASSLGSEREQYF
TRBV11-2	TRBJ2-3	-	-	TGTGCCAGCAGCTTAGTGGTAGCTATCACAGATACGCAGTATTTT	CASSLVVAITDTQYF
TRBV11-2	TRBJ2-1	few	TRBD2	TGTGCCAGCACCTCGACTAGCGGGAGAGCTGAGCAGTTCTTC	CASTSTSGRAEQFF